The next 30 T cell receptor beta chains were all read from a single sample in a study of blood T cell repertoires in COVID-19. Using immunoSEQ multiplex PCR, the repertoire was profiled, and TCRdb retains in-frame clones only, with some absent. Seen here are about 270,000 clones, roughly 91% observed once, and the top ten hold approximately 2%. The specimen was PBMCs or T cells enriched from blood (not recorded which). Receptors were obtained from an older woman who had recovered from COVID-19.

This chain links TRBV6-5 with TRBJ1-1; D is unresolved. This CDR3 contains 15 residues. Trimming shortened V by 8 bases and J by 10 bases, and 26 bases separated the two germline ends. CDR1 and CDR2 from the germline V gene are MNHEY and SVGAGI. CDR3 in DNA: TGTGCCAGCCAGCCCTCGACAACAGCAGAATCGAGAGCTTTCTTT. Translating it yields CASQPSTTAESRAFF.

J is TRBJ2-2 and V is TRBV27; 7 bases are a match to TRBD2. The length of the CDR3 is 17 residues. Germline V gives CDR1 MNHEY, CDR2 SMNVEV (reference sequence). The J segment lost 1 base and the V segment lost 7 bases, leaving 12 bases of the junction unmatched. As DNA, the CDR3 is TGTGCCAGCATCTTTGGGGGGGAGGATGTGAACACCGGGGAGCTGTTTTTT. Its protein is CASIFGGEDVNTGELFF.

This chain connects TRBV5-5 to TRBJ2-7; 8 nucleotides match TRBD1. Germline V gene lookup returns CDR1 SGHKS and CDR2 YYEKEE (reference sequence). The V segment lost 4 bases and the J segment 11 bases; nucleotides outside the gene matches: 8. This CDR3 spans 12 amino acids. The CDR3 is CASSAPLTGEYF. DNA of the CDR3: TGTGCCAGCAGCGCCCCCTTGACAGGGGAGTACTTC.

This clone showed up just once. The chain uses TRBV18 and TRBJ2-7, with TRBD2 matching over 9 bases. This CDR3 region has 15 residues. V lost 2 bases to trimming and J lost 2 bases; unmatched junction nucleotides: 4. Germline lookup yields CDR1 KGHSH and CDR2 LQKENI. Here the CDR3 reads CASSPAGGSPYEQYF. The CDR3 bases are TGTGCCAGCTCACCAGCGGGGGGGAGCCCCTACGAGCAGTACTTC.

J is TRBJ1-1 and V is TRBV30; D may be TRBD1 (6 bases). The CDR3 contains 13 residues. CDR1 and CDR2 (germline): GTSNPN, SVGIG (reference sequence). V gave up 1 base and J gave up 5 bases, with 11 bases separating them. This CDR3 reads CAWSAGERTEAFF. The CDR3 DNA reads as TGTGCCTGGAGTGCAGGGGAGAGGACTGAAGCTTTCTTT.

This chain uses TRBV21-1 with TRBJ1-6; TRBD1 is the table's D call and was not checked against the DNA. TRBV21-1 is tagged as a pseudogene. CDR3 length: 12 amino acids. The CDR3 loop reads CAKGQYNSPLHF. The CDR3 DNA is TGTGCCAAAGGACAGTATAATTCACCCCTCCACTTT.

The genes are TRBV9 and TRBJ1-1, with 7 bases identical to TRBD1. The CDR3 runs to 15 residues. Germline CDR1 is SGDLS and CDR2 is YYNGEE. V shed 0 bases, J shed 3 bases, and the junction held 5 bases outside the gene matches. In nucleotides, the CDR3 is TGTGCCAGCAGCGTAGAGGGGGCTAGGGACACTGAAGCTTTCTTT. It is translated as CASSVEGARDTEAFF.

The CDR3 loop reads CASSHGQGDGYTF. In nucleotides, the CDR3 is TGCGCCAGCAGCCACGGACAGGGCGATGGCTACACCTTC. This chain joins TRBV4-1 and TRBJ1-2, with 8 bases that match TRBD1. Germline lookup yields CDR1 MGHRA and CDR2 YSYEKL. The CDR3 has 13 amino acids. J lost 6 bases, V lost 3 bases, and 3 bases had no gene match.

The V and J genes are TRBV30 and TRBJ1-6, with D unresolved. The CDR3 consists of 15 residues. The V end lost 0 bases, the J end lost 6 bases, and 12 bases lay between the germline ends. In germline, CDR1 is GTSNPN, CDR2 SVGIG (reference sequence). Here the CDR3 reads CAWSVMAAVNSPLHF. Here the CDR3 DNA reads TGTGCCTGGAGTGTAATGGCAGCGGTTAATTCACCCCTCCACTTT. The whole variable domain, filled in from reference TRBV30 and TRBJ1-6, reads SQTIHQWPATLVQPVGSPLSLECTVEGTSNPNLYWYRQAAGRGLQLLFYSVGIGQISSEVPQNLSASRPQDRQFILSSKKLLLSDSGFYLCAWSVMAAVNSPLHFGNGTRLTVT.

This sequence joins TRBV15 and TRBJ1-6, with a tentative D call TRBD1 (5 bases). CDR1 is LNHNV, CDR2 YYDKDF, per germline (reference sequence). The CDR3 is 15 residues long. Trimming cost V 4 bases and J 8 bases, with 15 bases left between them. DNA for the CDR3: TGTGCCACCAGCAAGGAGGGGTTTGGGGATTCACCCCTCCACTTT. It specifies CATSKEGFGDSPLHF.

There are a few counts of this clone. The chain couples TRBV7-2 to TRBJ1-2, with D perhaps TRBD1 (5 bases). There are 16 residues in the CDR3. V dropped 1 base and J dropped 14 bases, with 26 bases sitting between them. In germline, CDR1 is SGHTA, CDR2 FQGNSA. The CDR3 nucleotides are TGTGCCAGCAGCTTAGATCTAAACCTGGGGGGGACTGATTCTACCTTC. Translating gives CASSLDLNLGGTDSTF.

In DNA, the CDR3 is TGTGCCACCGAAGGACAGGAAACCTACGAGCAGTACTTC. This codes for CATEGQETYEQYF. The gene calls are TRBV24-1 and TRBJ2-7, with 7 bases aligning to TRBD1. Germline assignment: CDR1 KGHDR and CDR2 SFDVKD. The CDR3 is 13 residues long. The J segment lost 2 bases and the V segment lost 9 bases, leaving 6 bases of the junction unmatched.

This chain connects TRBV12-3 or TRBV12-4 to TRBJ1-1, with 7 bases fitting TRBD1. The CDR3 runs 11 residues. V lost 8 bases to trimming and J lost 4 bases; unmatched junction nucleotides: 1. The CDR3 DNA reads as TGTGCCAGCCAGGGGGGCACTGAAGCTTTCTTT. Protein: CASQGGTEAFF.

CDR3 in DNA: TGTGCCACCAGTGATGCAGGGGGCGCTCGTGGCTACACCTTC. Translated, it gives CATSDAGGARGYTF. The V call is TRBV24-1, the J call TRBJ1-2, with TRBD1 identical over 8 bases. J gave up 7 bases and V 3 bases, and 6 bases lay outside the gene matches. This CDR3 comprises 14 residues. The V gene's germline CDR1 is KGHDR and CDR2 SFDVKD.

The genes are TRBV19 and TRBJ2-7, with 7 bases aligning to TRBD1. After removal of 6 bases from V and 1 base from J, the junction contained 6 bases not matched to a gene. Germline V gives CDR1 LNHDA, CDR2 SQIVND (reference sequence). This CDR3 spans 14 amino acids. The CDR3 DNA reads as TGTGCCAGTAGGGGGACAGTCAGATCCTACGAGCAGTACTTC. It yields the protein CASRGTVRSYEQYF. Variable domain in full (rest from reference TRBV19 and TRBJ2-7): DGGITQSPKYLFRKEGQNVTLSCEQNLNHDAMYWYRQDPGQGLRLIYYSQIVNDFQKGDIAEGYSVSREKKESFPLTVTSAQKNPTAFYLCASRGTVRSYEQYFGPGTRLTVT.

This chain connects TRBV28 to TRBJ2-7; no firm D call. The V end lost 3 bases, the J end lost 6 bases, and 9 bases lay between the germline ends. This CDR3 comprises 12 residues. Per germline, CDR1 MDHEN and CDR2 SYDVKM. The CDR3 bases are TGTGCCAGCAGTTTGGTGAGAACCGAGCAGTACTTC. This translates into CASSLVRTEQYF.

J is TRBJ2-7 and V is TRBV14, with D uncertain. This CDR3 is 15 amino acids long. V was cut by 1 base and J by 0 bases, with 10 bases left in between. Per germline, CDR1 SGHDN and CDR2 FVKESK. The CDR3 here is CASSQAITNSYEQYF. As DNA, the CDR3 is TGTGCCAGCAGCCAAGCCATCACTAACTCCTACGAGCAGTACTTC.

The chain recombines TRBV19 with TRBJ1-3; maybe TRBD1 (5 bases). Looked up from germline, CDR1 is LNHDA and CDR2 is SQIVND (reference sequence). V shed 3 bases and J shed 0 bases, with 9 bases lying between them. This CDR3 contains 15 residues. CDR3 DNA: TGTGCCAGTAGTATGGGGGGAACCTCTGGAAACACCATATATTTT. It yields the protein CASSMGGTSGNTIYF.

CDR3 DNA: TGTGCCAGCTCACCAATTGCCACAGGGTTCTACAATGAGCAGTTCTTC. Amino acids: CASSPIATGFYNEQFF. The rearrangement links TRBV18 to TRBJ2-1; a possible D gene is TRBD1 (6 bases). Germline V lookup: CDR1 KGHSH, CDR2 LQKENI. This CDR3 region has 16 residues. The V gene lost 2 bases and the J gene lost 3 bases, with 14 bases spanning the gap.

This clone was counted between two and nine times. V and J are TRBV2 and TRBJ1-5, with D unresolved. Germline lookup yields CDR1 SNHLY and CDR2 FYNNEI. This CDR3 has 14 amino acids. Between the trimmed V and J ends, which lost 4 bases and 5 bases, there was a span of 12 bases. The CDR3 DNA is TGTGCCAGCAGTGTGGAGAGAGTAGATCAGCCCCAGCATTTT. The encoded protein is CASSVERVDQPQHF.

The gene calls are TRBV28 and TRBJ2-7, with 8 bases lining up with TRBD2. V lost 3 bases and J lost 6; bases outside the gene matches: 13. CDR1 is MDHEN, CDR2 SYDVKM, per germline. CDR3 length equals 16 residues. CDR3 in DNA: TGTGCCAGCAGTTTCGCTCCGGGAGGGCCGCTGGGCGAGCAGTACTTC. It translates to CASSFAPGGPLGEQYF. The full variable domain, its missing parts supplied by reference TRBV28 and TRBJ2-7, is DVKVTQSSRYLVKRTGEKVFLECVQDMDHENMFWYRQDPGLGLRLIYFSYDVKMKEKGDIPEGYSVSREKKERFSLILESASTNQTSMYLCASSFAPGGPLGEQYFGPGTRLTVT.

This chain uses TRBV5-8 with TRBJ1-1; D remains unclear. This CDR3 region has 14 residues. Germline V lookup: CDR1 SGHTS, CDR2 YDEGEE. Trimming cost V 0 bases and J 1 base, with 7 bases left between them. The CDR3 nucleotides are TGTGCCAGCAGCTTGGGAGGGTGGAACACTGAAGCTTTCTTT. Amino acid sequence: CASSLGGWNTEAFF.

The chain is built from TRBV11-2 and TRBJ2-3; 11 nucleotides agree with TRBD2. Per the germline V gene, CDR1 is SGHAT and CDR2 is FQNNGV. Unmatched junction bases numbered 2, after V lost 4 bases and J lost 2 bases. The CDR3 has 15 residues. The CDR3 region is CASSSTSGVTDTQYF. The CDR3, as DNA: TGTGCCAGCAGCTCGACTAGCGGGGTCACAGATACGCAGTATTTT.

This clone was observed a single time. The J gene is TRBJ1-1, the V gene TRBV2; 8 bases agree with TRBD1. The CDR3 has 14 amino acids. V lost 7 bases, J lost 2 bases, and 6 bases stayed unmatched. Germline V CDR1 and CDR2: SNHLY, FYNNEI. CDR3 residues: CASTGQGFNTEAFF. The DNA of the CDR3 is TGTGCCAGCACCGGACAGGGCTTCAACACTGAAGCTTTCTTT.

The gene calls are TRBV27 and TRBJ1-1; D possibly corresponds to TRBD1 (6 bases). This CDR3 region has 13 residues. V lost 6 bases and J lost 5, with 13 bases in between. The V gene's germline CDR1 is MNHEY and CDR2 SMNVEV (reference sequence). Here the CDR3 DNA reads TGTGCCAGCAGCTGGACCAGGGGTACTGAAGCTTTCTTT. Its translation is CASSWTRGTEAFF.

The count of this clone is one. CDR3 residues: CASSLAGGLTEAFF. Written as DNA, the CDR3 is TGTGCCAGCAGCTTGGCGGGGGGGCTCACTGAAGCTTTCTTT. The rearrangement uses TRBV5-6 and TRBJ1-1; D is perhaps TRBD1 (6 bases). This CDR3 comprises 14 residues. V shed 0 bases and J shed 4 bases, with 10 bases lying between them. CDR1 SGHDT and CDR2 YYEEEE come from the germline V gene.

The chain recombines TRBV20-1 with TRBJ1-1; a weak D match, TRBD1 (5 bases). The CDR3 length is 13 residues. Germline values: CDR1 DFQATT, CDR2 SNEGSKA (reference sequence). V was pared by 3 bases and J by 1 base, with 9 bases between. The CDR3 region is CSASAGGNTEAFF. The CDR3 region has the DNA TGCAGTGCTAGTGCGGGGGGGAACACTGAAGCTTTCTTT.

V is TRBV2 and J is TRBJ2-1; 7 bases align to TRBD2. Germline V gene lookup returns CDR1 SNHLY and CDR2 FYNNEI. The CDR3 sequence is 15 residues long. Trimming cost V 2 bases and J 6 bases; bases outside gene matches: 7. CDR3 amino acids: CASSERTSGINEQFF. The CDR3 DNA reads TGTGCCAGCAGTGAAAGGACTAGTGGCATCAATGAGCAGTTCTTC.

The chain couples TRBV7-6 to TRBJ2-7; 10 bases match TRBD2. CDR1 SGHVS and CDR2 FNYEAQ come from the germline V gene. The CDR3 sequence is 15 residues long. V trimming: 4 bases; J trimming: 2 bases; junction bases outside the gene matches: 5. The CDR3 spells CASSSSAGGPYEQYF. The CDR3 DNA sequence: TGTGCCAGCAGCTCCTCAGCGGGGGGGCCCTACGAGCAGTACTTC.

This chain joins TRBV7-3 and TRBJ2-7; weak D call: TRBD2 (5 bases). The CDR3 consists of 14 residues. CDR1 is SGHTA, CDR2 FQGTGA, per germline. The V and J ends lost 3 bases and 10 bases respectively, with 19 bases between them. The CDR3 DNA sequence: TGTGCCAGCAGCTTCTATATACGGCCCACTAGTCAGTACTTC. It encodes CASSFYIRPTSQYF.